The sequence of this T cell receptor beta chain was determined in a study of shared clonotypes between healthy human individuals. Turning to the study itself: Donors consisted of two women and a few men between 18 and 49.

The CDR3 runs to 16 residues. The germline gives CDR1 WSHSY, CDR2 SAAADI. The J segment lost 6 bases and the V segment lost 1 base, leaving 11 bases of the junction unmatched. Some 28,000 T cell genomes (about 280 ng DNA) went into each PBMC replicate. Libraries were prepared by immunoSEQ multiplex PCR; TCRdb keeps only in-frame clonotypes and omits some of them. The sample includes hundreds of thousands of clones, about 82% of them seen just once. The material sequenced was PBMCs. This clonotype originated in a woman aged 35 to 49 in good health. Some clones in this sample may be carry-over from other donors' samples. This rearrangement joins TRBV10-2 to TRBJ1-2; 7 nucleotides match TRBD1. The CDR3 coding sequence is TGCGCCAGCAGTGAGTTGGTCGGGACAGAACGGAATGGCTACACCTTC. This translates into CASSELVGTERNGYTF.